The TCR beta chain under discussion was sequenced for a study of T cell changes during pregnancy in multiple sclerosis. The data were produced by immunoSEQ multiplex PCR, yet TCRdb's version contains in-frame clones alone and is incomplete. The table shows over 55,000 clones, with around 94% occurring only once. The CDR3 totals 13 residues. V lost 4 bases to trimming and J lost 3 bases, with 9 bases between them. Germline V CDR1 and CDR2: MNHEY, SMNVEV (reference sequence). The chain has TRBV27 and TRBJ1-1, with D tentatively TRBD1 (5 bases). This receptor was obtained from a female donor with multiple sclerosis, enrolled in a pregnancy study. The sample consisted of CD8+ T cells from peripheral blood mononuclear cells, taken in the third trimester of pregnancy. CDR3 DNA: TGTGCCAGCAGTTCCCGACAGCACACTGAAGCTTTCTTT. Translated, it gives CASSSRQHTEAFF.